Listed below are T cell receptor beta chains from one sample, sequenced in a study of monozygotic twins with inflammatory bowel disease. TCRdb reprocessed the 5' RACE reads and stores each CDR3 protein as one record, lacking DNA. Its clone listing holds approximately 400,000 distinct CDR3 sequences. Material: blood. Receptor source: a human donor with ulcerative colitis or Crohn's disease, or a healthy co-twin of an affected twin (not recorded which). CDR3s include the opening cysteine and the closing phenylalanine or tryptophan.

CASSRLDRGGTEAFF | TRBJ1-1 | TRBV4-1
CASDRDGEGYTF | TRBJ1-2 | TRBV6-1
CATSRDWRGSTDTQYF | TRBJ2-3 | TRBV15
CASSLGEAGGNEQFF | TRBJ2-1 | TRBV5-1
CASSRIGPPGNEQFF | TRBJ2-1 | TRBV7-9
CASSVDWGATGELFF | TRBJ2-2 | TRBV9
CSVGTSRPSSYNEQFF | TRBJ2-1 | TRBV20-1
CASSQDNEETQYF | TRBJ2-5 | TRBV4-1
CASSLPDFTDTQYF | TRBJ2-3 | TRBV7-2
CSVEELAAAWDTF | TRBJ1-2 | TRBV29-1
CASSQHSRSLVNIQYF | TRBJ2-4 | TRBV4-1
CASSTPGTGNTF | TRBJ1-2 | TRBV6-5
CASSWTQGTYNEQFF | TRBJ2-1 | TRBV11-2
CASTIPLDPSEAFF | TRBJ1-1 | TRBV7-2
CASSFEAGSSRNQPQHF | TRBJ1-5 | TRBV7-8
CASSHTAGAGYEQYF | TRBJ2-7 | TRBV4-1
CASSLPTGSSGANVLTF | TRBJ2-6 | TRBV3-1
CSVEWADGYTF | TRBJ1-2 | TRBV29-1
CASSQIFAKPNTGELFF | TRBJ2-2 | TRBV3-1
CASSRDNIGELFF | TRBJ2-2 | TRBV7-9
CASSLGDYGSYEQYF | TRBJ2-7 | TRBV5-1
CSVEDFIPSGALPYNEQFF | TRBJ2-1 | TRBV29-1